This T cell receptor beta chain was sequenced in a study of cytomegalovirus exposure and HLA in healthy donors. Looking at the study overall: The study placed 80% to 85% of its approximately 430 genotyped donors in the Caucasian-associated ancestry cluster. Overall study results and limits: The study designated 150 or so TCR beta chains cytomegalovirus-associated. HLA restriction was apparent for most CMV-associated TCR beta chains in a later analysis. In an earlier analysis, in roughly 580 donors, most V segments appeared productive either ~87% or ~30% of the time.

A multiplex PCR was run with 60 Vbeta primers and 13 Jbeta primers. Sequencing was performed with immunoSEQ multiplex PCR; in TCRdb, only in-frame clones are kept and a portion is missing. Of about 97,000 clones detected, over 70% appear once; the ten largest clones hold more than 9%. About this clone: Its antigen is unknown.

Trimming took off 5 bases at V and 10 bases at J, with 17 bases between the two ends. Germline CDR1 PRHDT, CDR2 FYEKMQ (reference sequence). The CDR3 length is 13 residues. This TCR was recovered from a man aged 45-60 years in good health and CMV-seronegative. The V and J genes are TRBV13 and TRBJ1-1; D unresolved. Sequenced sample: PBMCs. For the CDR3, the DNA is TGTGCCAGCAGCCCGCCCTCGAGGCGGGGAGCTTTCTTT. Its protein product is CASSPPSRRGAFF.